The table lists the clone carrying this T cell receptor (beta chain) with many counts. Its antigen remains unknown. Time point specified: persistent/refractory GD, antithyroid drugs over 5 years with positive TRAb. PBMC-derived RNA was used for the TCR library. EDTA tubes collected 9 to 9.5 milliliters of peripheral blood. The sample comes from a study of regulatory T cells in long-lasting Graves disease. Whole-study results and caveats: Limited sample numbers may have lowered accuracy.

CDR3 length: 15 amino acids. Germline lookup yields CDR1 MDHEN and CDR2 SYDVKM. Trimming took 2 bases from V and 0 from J; bases not matched to a gene: 4. In building TCR beta libraries, iRepertoire HTBI primers were used together with Arm-PCR of CDR3 regions. One entry per CDR3 protein results from TCRdb running MiXCR on the multiplex PCR reads. The top ten clones hold over 10% of a sample with roughly 500,000 distinct CDR3 sequences, roughly 22% of them seen once. The sequences come from peripheral blood mononuclear cells (PBMCs), collected when the disease was refractory, from a patient treated with antithyroid drugs. The chain links TRBV28 to TRBJ2-7; 7 bases are shared with TRBD2. The source of this sequence is a female donor with Graves disease. DNA for the CDR3: TGTGCCAGCAGTTTAGCTAGCGGTACCTCCTACGAGCAGTACTTC. It codes for CASSLASGTSYEQYF.